This is a list of T cell receptor beta chains from one sample in a study of cytomegalovirus exposure and HLA in healthy donors. Data came from immunoSEQ multiplex PCR; TCRdb stores just in-frame clones and leaves some out. The sample comprises about 140,000 clones, about 84% of which are singletons, and 2.4% rests with the top ten. Sequences were obtained from PBMCs. These receptors all stem from a man aged 50-60 years in good health and CMV-seronegative. Both conserved end residues are part of each CDR3. The D gene is left open where the match is weak. Clone sizes are given selectively: once, few, many, or a class where the clone is expanded.

clone size,D gene,V gene,CDR3 length,J gene,CDR3 DNA,CDR3 protein
NA,NA,TRBV19,14,TRBJ1-4,TGTGCCAGTAGTACAGGGTCCGCTAATGAAAAACTGTTTTTT,CASSTGSANEKLFF
NA,NA,TRBV19,15,TRBJ2-7,TGTGCCAGTAGTCCCCGGTTAGGAGGGGTCTACGAGCAGTACTTC,CASSPRLGGVYEQYF
NA,NA,TRBV5-6,15,TRBJ2-1,TGTGCCAGCAGCACGACGCATCAGGGTAACAATGAGCAGTTCTTC,CASSTTHQGNNEQFF
NA,TRBD2,TRBV29-1,14,TRBJ2-3,TGCAGCGTCGCTGGGACTAGCAACGCAGATACGCAGTATTTT,CSVAGTSNADTQYF
NA,NA,TRBV2,17,TRBJ2-7,TGTGCCAGCAGCACACGGTGGGGGGCTAGCGGATCCTACGAGCAGTACTTC,CASSTRWGASGSYEQYF
NA,TRBD2,TRBV6-1,16,TRBJ2-2,TGTGCCAGCAGTGACCTGGGACTAGCGGGAAGCGGGGAGCTGTTTTTT,CASSDLGLAGSGELFF
NA,NA,TRBV5-1,15,TRBJ2-2,TGCGCCAGCAGCTTGCCAGGCTCGAACACCGGGGAGCTGTTTTTT,CASSLPGSNTGELFF
NA,TRBD1,TRBV30,18,TRBJ1-5,TGTGCCTGGAGTGCGGACAGGGGCGGGAATAGGGGCAATCAGCCCCAGCATTTT,CAWSADRGGNRGNQPQHF
NA,TRBD1,TRBV28,15,TRBJ1-4,TGTGCCAGCCTTGACAGGGTAGAATTTTTCGGAAAACTGTTTTTT,CASLDRVEFFGKLFF
NA,NA,TRBV28,14,TRBJ1-1,TGTGCCAGCAGCCGCCCTACAGGGAGCACTGAAGCTTTCTTT,CASSRPTGSTEAFF
NA,TRBD2,TRBV6-1,15,TRBJ2-3,TGTGCCAGCAGACTACCGGGAGGATTCGCAGATACGCAGTATTTT,CASRLPGGFADTQYF
NA,TRBD1,TRBV7-2,15,TRBJ2-1,TGTGCCAGCAGCTACCTAGACAGGGACCGTCTTGAGCAGTTCTTC,CASSYLDRDRLEQFF
few,NA,TRBV7-9,14,TRBJ2-7,TGTGCCAGCAGCCGTGGACGGGGTTCCTACGAGCAGTACTTC,CASSRGRGSYEQYF
NA,TRBD1,TRBV19,20,TRBJ2-2,TGTGCCAGTAGTATATACGGTGGGACAGCAGCAAACGCGAACACCGGGGAGCTGTTTTTT,CASSIYGGTAANANTGELFF
once,TRBD1,TRBV9,18,TRBJ1-1,TGTGCCAGCACCAAACCAGCGGGACAGGGCTACATGAACACTGAAGCTTCCTTT,CASTKPAGQGYMNTEASF
once,TRBD2,TRBV5-5,15,TRBJ2-1,TGTGCCAGCAGCTTACCCCCTAGCGGGGGCCTGGAGCAGTTCTTC,CASSLPPSGGLEQFF
NA,NA,TRBV2,16,TRBJ2-3,TGTGCCAGCAGTGAAGCAATTAGCGGAAAGACAGATACGCAGTATTTT,CASSEAISGKTDTQYF
NA,TRBD1,TRBV2,15,TRBJ1-4,TGTGCCAGCAGGGCGGACAGGACAACTAATGAAAAACTGTTTTTT,CASRADRTTNEKLFF
NA,NA,TRBV5-1,15,TRBJ1-1,TGCGCCAGCAGCTTGGGCGCCACAGTGAACACTGAAGCTTTCTTT,CASSLGATVNTEAFF
NA,TRBD1,TRBV6-6,12,TRBJ1-2,TGTGCCAGCAGTAGAGACAGGGGTGGCTACACCTTC,CASSRDRGGYTF
once,TRBD1,TRBV5-1,15,TRBJ1-2,TGCGCCAGCAGCTTCGGGACAGCAGGGGGATCTGGCTACACCTTC,CASSFGTAGGSGYTF
NA,NA,TRBV12-5,15,TRBJ1-6,TGTGCTAGTGGGATGACCCCGGAGGGATGGTCACCCCTCCACTTT,CASGMTPEGWSPLHF
NA,TRBD1,TRBV7-3,15,TRBJ1-4,TGTGCCAGCAGCTCATCCGGGACAGGGACTGAAAAACTGTTTTTT,CASSSSGTGTEKLFF
NA,TRBD2,TRBV7-2,15,TRBJ2-3,TGTGCCAGCAGCTTTAGCGGGGGGGCAACAGATACGCAGTATTTT,CASSFSGGATDTQYF
once,TRBD2,TRBV2,17,TRBJ2-5,TGTGCCAGCAGTGAACTCGGGACTAGCGGTAACCAAGAGACCCAGTACTTC,CASSELGTSGNQETQYF
NA,NA,TRBV11-2,14,TRBJ1-1,TGTGCCAGCAGCCGAACTGGTATCGGGGATGAAGCTTTCTTT,CASSRTGIGDEAFF